This entry concerns a single TCR beta chain. Its specificity is not known. CDR1 and CDR2 from the germline V gene are SGHTA and FQGTGA. The CDR3 loop spans 15 amino acids. J was trimmed by 9 bases and V by 3 bases; bases with no gene match: 5. Samples came from healthy bone marrow donors. The study ran its PCR with 60 Vbeta and 13 Jbeta primers. The data were produced by immunoSEQ multiplex PCR, yet TCRdb's version contains in-frame clones alone and is incomplete. The sample comprises hundreds of thousands of clones, nearly 80% of which are singletons, and 1.5% to 2% rests with the top ten. This specimen belongs to a study of cytomegalovirus exposure and HLA in healthy donors. Points from the study as a whole: Published work reported that the classifier diagnosed cytomegalovirus status with high specificity and sensitivity. Per a later analysis, 15,000 to 20,000 TCR beta sequences showed association with HLA alleles at 0.05 false discovery rate.

The chain couples TRBV7-3 to TRBJ2-1, with 13 bases fitting TRBD2. The receptor comes from a male donor in good health and CMV-seronegative. Specimen: PBMCs. CDR3 loop: CASSFGLAGAGEQFF. CDR3 sequence (DNA): TGTGCCAGCAGCTTCGGACTAGCGGGAGCCGGTGAGCAGTTCTTC.